This T cell receptor (beta chain) derives from a study of response to subunit inactivated influenza vaccine. Overall study findings and caveats: Each seasonal influenza vaccination recruits few new T cells, the authors suggested.

This clonotype was counted only a few times. Its antigen remains unidentified. In TCRdb, the RT-PCR reads were re-called with MiXCR into one record per CDR3 protein. The sample carries 550,000 to 800,000 distinct CDR3 sequences, about 14% recorded once. The CDR3 is 13 amino acids. From germline, CDR1 is DFQATT and CDR2 SNEGSKA (reference sequence). Trimming pared 1 base from V and 0 bases from J, leaving 4 bases between. The V and J genes are TRBV20-1 and TRBJ1-5; unclear D gene. This specimen consisted of PBMCs from blood, obtained about 14 days before vaccination. This TCR derives from a man aged 45 to 65 who received an inactivated influenza vaccine. CDR3 bases: TGCAGTGCTAGAGGGACTAGCAATCAGCCCCAGCATTTT. This sequence encodes CSARGTSNQPQHF.